This T cell receptor beta chain was captured in a study of T cells after yellow fever vaccination. Whole-study findings and limits: The secondary response showed a weaker magnitude and a faster peak, day 5 versus 15. Post-booster samples contained most primary-vaccination clones (more than 95% CD4, about 85% CD8). FACS-sorted repertoires could harbor abundant contaminating bulk-population clonotypes.

TCRdb reanalysed the 5' RACE reads using MiXCR and keeps one entry per CDR3 protein. The sample holds some 320,000 distinct CDR3 sequences, 8.7% seen once. The CDR3 extends over 15 amino acids. Germline assignment: CDR1 MNHEY and CDR2 SVGAGI. The V and J ends lost 4 bases and 4 bases respectively, with 15 bases between them. This clonotype was detected only a few times. Its target is not known. The sequence came from a man aged 18-30 years who received the YFV17D yellow fever vaccine. V is TRBV6-5 and J is TRBJ2-3, with D unclear. Specimen: CD4+ T cells sorted from PBMCs, collected 5 days after the yellow fever booster vaccination. Here the CDR3 reads CASSLGYKFADTQYF. CDR3 in DNA: TGTGCCAGCAGTTTGGGGTACAAATTTGCAGATACGCAGTATTTT.